One sample yielded the 29 T cell receptor beta chains listed below, sequenced in a study of Graves' ophthalmopathy and Graves' hyperthyroidism. RNA served as the template for amplifying TCR beta CDR3 regions. HTBI-primed RT-PCR formed the first round, and a multiplex PCR formed the second. TCRdb reprocessed the multiplex PCR reads with MiXCR, giving one entry per CDR3 protein. The data contain approximately 500,000 distinct CDR3 sequences, approximately 14% of them seen just once; the ten biggest clones take up 9.5% to 10%. Sequenced material: blood. The receptors were gathered from a woman aged 30 to 39 with Graves' ophthalmopathy.

At least ten counts were recorded for this clonotype. The rearrangement links TRBV6-2 or TRBV6-3 to TRBJ2-7; TRBD1 might be the D (5 bases). From germline, CDR1 is MNHEY and CDR2 SVGEGT. There are 16 residues in the CDR3. V gave up 2 bases and J gave up 4 bases, with 18 bases separating them. The CDR3 here is CASSYHLRAGLYEQYF. CDR3 sequence (DNA): TGTGCCAGCAGTTACCATCTAAGGGCAGGGTTGTACGAGCAGTACTTC.

In this sample, this clonotype turned up many times. The V and J genes are TRBV28 and TRBJ1-6, with D uncertain. Germline CDR1 reads MDHEN; CDR2 reads SYDVKM. This CDR3 contains 16 residues. Trimming cost V 3 bases and J 3 bases, with 12 bases left between them. The CDR3 sequence: CASSFFLNSYNSPLHF. In DNA form, the CDR3 reads TGTGCCAGCAGTTTCTTTCTGAACAGCTATAATTCACCCCTCCACTTT.

A word on this clonotype: The missing conserved phenylalanine or tryptophan at the end of this CDR3 makes a read error likely. J is TRBJ1-5 and V is TRBV5-5; D ambiguous. CDR3 size: 15 residues. CDR1 and CDR2 (germline): SGHKS, YYEKEE (reference sequence). V lost 2 bases to trimming and J lost 0 bases, with 9 bases between them. The CDR3 protein is CASSFRTDSNQPQHY. Written as DNA, the CDR3 is TGTGCCAGCAGCTTCCGTACCGATAGCAATCAGCCCCAGCATTAT.

This clonotype occurred many times. This sequence joins TRBV28 and TRBJ1-1; no clear D. V was trimmed by 3 bases and J by 0 bases, leaving 8 bases between them. The CDR3 is 14 amino acids. Germline assignment: CDR1 MDHEN and CDR2 SYDVKM. This chain's CDR3 is CASSFEGLNTEAFF. CDR3 bases: TGTGCCAGCAGTTTTGAGGGCTTGAACACTGAAGCTTTCTTT.

In its sample, this clonotype was seen many times. This chain uses TRBV6-1 with TRBJ2-2; 8 bases are a match to TRBD2. The CDR3 runs 16 residues. V was pared by 1 base and J by 7 bases, with 8 bases of the junction left unmatched. Germline values: CDR1 MNHNS, CDR2 SASEGT. The CDR3 reads CASSEEAGGSGGELFF. The CDR3 bases are TGTGCCAGCAGTGAAGAGGCGGGAGGATCGGGCGGGGAGCTGTTTTTT.

This clonotype has a count of ten or more. In nucleotides, the CDR3 is TGTGCCAGCAATGTTAACGGCCAAAACTATGGCTACACCTTC. It encodes CASNVNGQNYGYTF. The chain couples TRBV2 to TRBJ1-2; D is ambiguous. Germline V gives CDR1 SNHLY, CDR2 FYNNEI. The V gene lost 7 bases and the J gene lost 2 bases, with 14 bases spanning the gap. The CDR3 contains 14 residues.

Ten or more counts support this clonotype. A junction boundary mismatches the germline segment, possibly from a read error. The chain carries TRBV2 and TRBJ2-7; 8 positions match TRBD1. Germline-derived CDR1 and CDR2 are SNHLY and FYNNEI. This CDR3 region has 10 residues. As DNA, the CDR3 is TGTGCCAGCAGGGGCCAGGGGGCACACTTC. Amino acids: CASRGQGAHF.

This clonotype was seen at least ten times. The rearrangement joins TRBV11-2 to TRBJ2-7, with 8 bases lining up with TRBD1. V lost 6 bases to trimming and J lost 4 bases; unmatched junction nucleotides: 5. This CDR3 comprises 13 residues. The germline V gene encodes CDR1 SGHAT and CDR2 FQNNGV. CDR3 nucleotide sequence: TGTGCCAGCAGTGATCGACAGGGGTACGAGCAGTACTTC. Its protein is CASSDRQGYEQYF.

This clonotype appeared many times. V gene TRBV29-1 combines with J gene TRBJ1-5; D uncertain. CDR3 length: 13 residues. Germline V gene data show CDR1 as SQVTM and CDR2 as ANQGSEA. With 6 bases removed from V and 2 bases from J, the gap between germline ends came to 11 bases. The CDR3 spells CSVATDRNQPQHF. CDR3 coding DNA: TGCAGCGTGGCAACTGATCGCAATCAGCCCCAGCATTTT.

In this sample, this clonotype turned up many times. The chain carries TRBV6-2 or TRBV6-3 and TRBJ1-6, with D possibly matching TRBD1 (5 bases). Germline V gene data show CDR1 as MNHEY and CDR2 as SVGEGT. The CDR3 runs 13 residues. The V and J ends lost 6 bases and 10 bases respectively, with 13 bases between them. This chain's CDR3 is CASRRGLASPLHF. The CDR3 nucleotides read TGTGCCAGCAGGAGGGGTCTGGCCTCACCCCTCCACTTT.

In this sample, this clonotype turned up many times. This chain uses TRBV6-1 with TRBJ1-2; D is perhaps TRBD1 (6 bases). Germline values: CDR1 MNHNS, CDR2 SASEGT. With 4 bases removed from V and 1 base from J, the gap between germline ends came to 13 bases. The CDR3 contains 15 residues. CDR3 protein: CASSVRDKNNYGYTF. The DNA of the CDR3 is TGTGCCAGCAGTGTACGGGACAAGAATAACTATGGCTACACCTTC.

The chain combines TRBV20-1 with TRBJ2-2; 7 bases line up with TRBD2. The CDR3 contains 18 residues. The germline CDR1 and CDR2 sequences are DFQATT and SNEGSKA (reference sequence). The J segment lost 2 bases and the V segment lost 0 bases, leaving 12 bases of the junction unmatched. The CDR3 DNA reads as TGCAGTGCTAGAGATGCCTTTGGTCTAGCGGCAAACACCGGGGAGCTGTTTTTT. It is translated as CSARDAFGLAANTGELFF.

This clonotype was found many times. The gene calls are TRBV6-2 or TRBV6-3 and TRBJ2-5, with a possible D match to TRBD2 (6 bases). There are 16 residues in the CDR3. CDR1 and CDR2 from the germline V gene are MNHEY and SVGEGT. V was shortened by 0 bases and J by 1 base, with 12 bases between the two germline ends. CDR3 residues: CASSYSAGTTQETQYF. The CDR3 nucleotides read TGTGCCAGCAGTTACTCGGCGGGGACGACCCAAGAGACCCAGTACTTC.

This clonotype occurred many times. This sequence joins TRBV7-3 and TRBJ2-2, with unresolved D. Trimming left V 2 bases short and J 7 bases short, with 8 bases between. The CDR3 extends over 13 amino acids. CDR1 and CDR2 (germline): SGHTA, FQGTGA. The CDR3 loop reads CASSLSRFGELFF. CDR3 DNA sequence: TGTGCCAGCAGCTTATCAAGGTTCGGGGAGCTGTTTTTT. The whole variable domain, remainder taken from reference TRBV7-3 and TRBJ2-2, is GAGVSQTPSNKVTEKGKYVELRCDPISGHTALYWYRQSLGQGPEFLIYFQGTGAADDSGLPNDRFFAVRPEGSVSTLKIQRTERGDSAVYLCASSLSRFGELFFGEGSRLTVL.

At least ten counts were recorded for this clonotype. The gene calls are TRBV6-1 and TRBJ2-7, with a possible D match to TRBD1 (6 bases). CDR1 and CDR2 (germline): MNHNS, SASEGT. The CDR3 consists of 14 residues. V lost 1 base to trimming and J lost 4 bases, with 11 bases between them. The CDR3 reads CASSEGVGGYEQYF. As DNA, the CDR3 is TGTGCCAGCAGTGAAGGGGTAGGGGGTTACGAGCAGTACTTC.

This clonotype has a count of ten or more. This CDR3 is CATSAPRSGGQGVYEQYF. The DNA of the CDR3 is TGTGCCACCAGTGCTCCACGCTCGGGAGGACAGGGGGTGTACGAGCAGTACTTC. The V and J genes are TRBV24-1 and TRBJ2-7, with 10 bases that match TRBD1. V lost 5 bases, J lost 4 bases, and 16 bases stayed unmatched. This CDR3 contains 18 residues. Germline CDR1 and CDR2: KGHDR and SFDVKD.

As to this clonotype: Being one base from a much bigger clone, this may be a read error. The V call is TRBV7-6, the J call TRBJ2-2; 10 bases are a match to TRBD2. From germline, CDR1 is SGHVS and CDR2 FNYEAQ. CDR3 length equals 16 residues. The CDR3 DNA reads TGTGCCAGCAGCTTCCTAGCGGGGGAACTGAGCGGGGAGCTGTGTTTT. Encoded protein: CASSFLAGELSGELCF. Complete variable domain (other parts from reference TRBV7-6 and TRBJ2-2): GAGVSQSPRYKVTKRGQDVALRCDPISGHVSLYWYRQALGQGPEFLTYFNYEAQQDKSGLPNDRFSAERPEGSISTLTIQRTEQRDSAMYRCASSFLAGELSGELCFGEGSRLTVL.

This clonotype was seen repeatedly, ten times or more. The rearrangement links TRBV9 to TRBJ1-2; D remains unclear. Looked up from germline, CDR1 is SGDLS and CDR2 is YYNGEE. V was cut by 0 bases and J by 1 base, with 7 bases left in between. The CDR3 covers 14 residues. CDR3 loop: CASSVGRFNYGYTF. CDR3 sequence (DNA): TGTGCCAGCAGCGTAGGGCGATTTAACTATGGCTACACCTTC.

This clonotype came up many times. The gene calls are TRBV20-1 and TRBJ1-5; 7 bases line up with TRBD1. With V trimmed by 3 bases and J by 4 bases, 6 bases remained unmatched. The CDR3 loop spans 14 amino acids. Germline lookup yields CDR1 DFQATT and CDR2 SNEGSKA (reference sequence). For the CDR3, the DNA is TGCAGTGCTAGCCCGGGACAGACTAATCAGCCCCAGCATTTT. This encodes CSASPGQTNQPQHF.

This clonotype was counted ten times or more. The J gene is TRBJ2-5, the V gene TRBV7-9; D not certain. Germline assignment: CDR1 SEHNR and CDR2 FQNEAQ (reference sequence). The V and J ends lost 3 bases and 2 bases respectively, with 10 bases between them. The CDR3 runs 14 residues. The CDR3 sequence: CASSLSVSQETQYF. In nucleotides, the CDR3 is TGTGCCAGCAGCTTGTCCGTCAGTCAAGAGACCCAGTACTTC.

This sequence joins TRBV18 and TRBJ2-4; perhaps TRBD2 as D (5 bases). Germline CDR1 and CDR2: KGHSH and LQKENI. V lost 8 bases and J 9 bases, leaving 14 bases between the germline ends. The CDR3 is 12 residues long. The CDR3 reads CASRNLEAIQYF. The CDR3 DNA reads as TGTGCCAGCCGTAACTTGGAGGCCATTCAGTACTTC. The full variable domain, in which reference TRBV18 and TRBJ2-4 provide the parts outside the CDR3, is NAGVMQNPRHLVRRRGQEARLRCSPMKGHSHVYWYRQLPEEGLKFMVYLQKENIIDESGMPKERFSAEFPKEGPSILRIQQVVRGDSAAYFCASRNLEAIQYFGAGTRLSVL.

This clonotype has a count of ten or more. The chain's CDR3 is CASIHPPYEQYF. CDR3 DNA sequence: TGTGCCAGCATTCACCCCCCCTACGAGCAGTACTTC. This rearrangement joins TRBV6-2 or TRBV6-3 to TRBJ2-7; D not resolved. This CDR3 contains 12 residues. V was trimmed by 7 bases and J by 2 bases, leaving 9 bases between them. Germline V gene sequence: CDR1 MNHEY, CDR2 SVGEGT.

Comment on this clonotype: A much larger clone lies a single base off, so this may be a read error. The chain has TRBV19 and TRBJ2-2, with D tentatively TRBD2 (5 bases). Germline V gene data show CDR1 as LNHDA and CDR2 as SQIVND (reference sequence). The CDR3 is 12 amino acids. The CDR3 DNA is TGTGCCAGTAGTATCATGGCCGGGGAGCTGTTGTTT. Translating gives CASSIMAGELLF.

This clonotype was found a few times. V is TRBV11-1 and J is TRBJ2-7; 10 bases are a match to TRBD2. With V trimmed by 5 bases and J by 4 bases, 14 bases remained unmatched. Germline-derived CDR1 and CDR2 are SGHAT and FQDESV (reference sequence). This CDR3 is built from 17 residues. CDR3 DNA: TGTGCCAGCAGCACATGGACTAGCGGAGGGAGATCATACGAGCAGTACTTC. Translated, it gives CASSTWTSGGRSYEQYF.

The chain recombines TRBV12-5 with TRBJ2-7, with TRBD2 identical over 11 bases. This CDR3 has 20 amino acids. Looked up from germline, CDR1 is LGHNT and CDR2 is FRNRAP. The V segment lost 4 bases and the J segment 5 bases; nucleotides outside the gene matches: 22. This CDR3 reads CASGSPGGVSSGRALDEQYF. CDR3 DNA sequence: TGTGCTAGTGGTTCCCCCGGAGGGGTGAGTAGCGGGAGGGCCTTGGACGAGCAGTACTTC.

This clonotype appeared many times. The chain couples TRBV7-2 to TRBJ2-7, with a weak D call TRBD1 (5 bases). V shed 4 bases and J shed 3 bases, with 13 bases lying between them. The CDR3 covers 14 residues. Germline CDR1 is SGHTA and CDR2 is FQGNSA. CDR3 DNA: TGTGCCAGCAGCTCGAAAGGGGCCGACTACGAGCAGTACTTC. As protein: CASSSKGADYEQYF. The full variable domain, completed using reference TRBV7-2 and TRBJ2-7, is GAGVSQSPSNKVTEKGKDVELRCDPISGHTALYWYRQSLGQGLEFLIYFQGNSAPDKSGLPSDRFSAERTGGSVSTLTIQRTQQEDSAVYLCASSSKGADYEQYFGPGTRLTVT.

At least ten counts were recorded for this clonotype. This chain joins TRBV28 and TRBJ2-5, with 8 positions matching TRBD2. The trim removed 6 bases at V and 3 bases at J, leaving 6 bases unmatched. The CDR3 is 14 residues long. Per germline, CDR1 MDHEN and CDR2 SYDVKM. The CDR3 sequence: CASSSSGSKETQYF. CDR3 sequence (DNA): TGTGCCAGCAGCTCAAGCGGGAGTAAAGAGACCCAGTACTTC.

The sample holds many counts of this clonotype. The V gene is TRBV2, the J gene TRBJ2-7; 10 nucleotides agree with TRBD1. The germline V gene encodes CDR1 SNHLY and CDR2 FYNNEI. J lost 1 base, V lost 6 bases, and 6 bases had no gene match. The CDR3 loop spans 15 amino acids. CDR3: CASRRPGQGSYEQYF. CDR3 nucleotide sequence: TGTGCCAGCAGGAGACCGGGACAGGGGTCCTACGAGCAGTACTTC. Combining the CDR3 with reference TRBV2 and TRBJ2-7 gives the whole variable domain EPEVTQTPSHQVTQMGQEVILRCVPISNHLYFYWYRQILGQKVEFLVSFYNNEISEKSEIFDDQFSVERPDGSNFTLKIRSTKLEDSAMYFCASRRPGQGSYEQYFGPGTRLTVT.

This clonotype has at least ten counts. The chain uses TRBV18 and TRBJ1-3, with D uncertain. CDR3 length equals 15 residues. With 1 base removed from V and 0 bases from J, the gap between germline ends came to 7 bases. Germline V lookup: CDR1 KGHSH, CDR2 LQKENI. DNA of the CDR3: TGTGCCAGCTCACCACGCGGAGACTCTGGAAACACCATATATTTT. Residues: CASSPRGDSGNTIYF.